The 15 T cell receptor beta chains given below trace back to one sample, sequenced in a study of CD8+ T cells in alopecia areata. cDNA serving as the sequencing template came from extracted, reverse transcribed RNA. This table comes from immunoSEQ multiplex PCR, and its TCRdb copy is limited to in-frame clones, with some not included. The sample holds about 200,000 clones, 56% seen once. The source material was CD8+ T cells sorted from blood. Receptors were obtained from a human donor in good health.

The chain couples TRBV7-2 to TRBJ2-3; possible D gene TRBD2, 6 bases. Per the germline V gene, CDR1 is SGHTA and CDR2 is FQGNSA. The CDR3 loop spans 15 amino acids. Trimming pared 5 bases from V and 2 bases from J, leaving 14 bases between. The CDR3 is CASSPPGVYTDTQYF. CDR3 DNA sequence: TGTGCCAGCAGCCCACCGGGGGTATACACAGATACGCAGTATTTT.

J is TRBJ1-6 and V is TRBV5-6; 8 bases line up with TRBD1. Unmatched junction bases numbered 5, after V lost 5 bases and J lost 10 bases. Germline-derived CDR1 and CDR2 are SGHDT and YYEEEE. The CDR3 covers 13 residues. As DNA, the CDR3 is TGTGCCAGCAGTCAGGGGGCAGGGTCACCCCTCCACTTT. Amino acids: CASSQGAGSPLHF.

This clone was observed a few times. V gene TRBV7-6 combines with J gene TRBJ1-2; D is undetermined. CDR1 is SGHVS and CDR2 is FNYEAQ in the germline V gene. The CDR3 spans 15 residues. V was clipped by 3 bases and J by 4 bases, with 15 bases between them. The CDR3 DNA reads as TGTGCCAGCAGCTTGGCTGTGGGGTACTCCTATGGCTACACCTTC. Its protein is CASSLAVGYSYGYTF.

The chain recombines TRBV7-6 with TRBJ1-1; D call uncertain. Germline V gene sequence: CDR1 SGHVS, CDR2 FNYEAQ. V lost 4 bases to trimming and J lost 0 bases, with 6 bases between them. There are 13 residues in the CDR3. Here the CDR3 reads CASSSRMNTEAFF. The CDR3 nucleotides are TGTGCCAGCAGCTCCAGAATGAACACTGAAGCTTTCTTT.

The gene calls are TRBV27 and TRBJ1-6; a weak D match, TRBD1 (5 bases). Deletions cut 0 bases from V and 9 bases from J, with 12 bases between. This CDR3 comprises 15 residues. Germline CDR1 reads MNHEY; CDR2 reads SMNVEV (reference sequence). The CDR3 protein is CASSLSTAGISPLHF. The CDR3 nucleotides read TGTGCCAGCAGTTTATCGACAGCGGGAATTTCACCCCTCCACTTT.

CDR3 sequence (DNA): TGTGCCAGCAGCTTCGGGTCAACCAAGGATGTC. This gives the protein CASSFGSTKDV. The genes are TRBV5-6 and TRBJ2-7; D not resolved. The CDR3 spans 11 residues. Germline CDR1 SGHDT, CDR2 YYEEEE.

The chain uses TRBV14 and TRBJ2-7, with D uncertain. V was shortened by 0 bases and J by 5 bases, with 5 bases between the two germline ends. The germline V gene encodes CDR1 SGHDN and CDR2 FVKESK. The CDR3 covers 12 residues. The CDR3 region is CASSQDYHEQYF. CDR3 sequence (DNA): TGTGCCAGCAGCCAAGATTACCACGAGCAGTACTTC. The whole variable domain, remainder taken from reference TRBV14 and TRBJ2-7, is EAGVTQFPSHSVIEKGQTVTLRCDPISGHDNLYWYRRVMGKEIKFLLHFVKESKQDESGMPNNRFLAERTGGTYSTLKVQPAELEDSGVYFCASSQDYHEQYFGPGTRLTVT.

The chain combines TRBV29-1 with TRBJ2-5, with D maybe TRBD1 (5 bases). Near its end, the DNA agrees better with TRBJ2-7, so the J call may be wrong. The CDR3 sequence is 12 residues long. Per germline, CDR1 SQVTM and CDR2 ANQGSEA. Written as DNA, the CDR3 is TGCAGCGTTGAAGATGGTAGGGGCGAGCAGTACTTC. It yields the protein CSVEDGRGEQYF.

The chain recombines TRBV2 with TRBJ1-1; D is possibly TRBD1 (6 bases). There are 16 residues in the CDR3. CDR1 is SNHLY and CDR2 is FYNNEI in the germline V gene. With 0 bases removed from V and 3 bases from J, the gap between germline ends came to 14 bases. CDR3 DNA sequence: TGTGCCAGCAGTGAAGCGCTTCATAAGGGGGACACTGAAGCTTTCTTT. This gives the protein CASSEALHKGDTEAFF.

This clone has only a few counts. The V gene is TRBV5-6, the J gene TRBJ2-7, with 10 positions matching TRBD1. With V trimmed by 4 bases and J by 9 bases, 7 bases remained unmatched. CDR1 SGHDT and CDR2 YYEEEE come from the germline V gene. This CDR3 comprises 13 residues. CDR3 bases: TGTGCCAGCAGCACTGGGACAGGGGTTGGGCAGTACTTC. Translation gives CASSTGTGVGQYF.

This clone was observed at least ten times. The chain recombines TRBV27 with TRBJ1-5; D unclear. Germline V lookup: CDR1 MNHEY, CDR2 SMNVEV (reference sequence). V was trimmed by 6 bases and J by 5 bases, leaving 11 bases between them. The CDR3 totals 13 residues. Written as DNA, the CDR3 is TGTGCCAGCAGCGCCCGGACCGATCAGCCCCAGCATTTT. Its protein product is CASSARTDQPQHF.

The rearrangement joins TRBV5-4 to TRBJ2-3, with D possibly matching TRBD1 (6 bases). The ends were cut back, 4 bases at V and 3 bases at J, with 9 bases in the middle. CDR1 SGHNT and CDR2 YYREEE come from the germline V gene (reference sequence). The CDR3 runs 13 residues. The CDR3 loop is CASSLRGTDTQYF. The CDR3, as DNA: TGTGCCAGCAGCCTCAGGGGAACAGATACGCAGTATTTT.

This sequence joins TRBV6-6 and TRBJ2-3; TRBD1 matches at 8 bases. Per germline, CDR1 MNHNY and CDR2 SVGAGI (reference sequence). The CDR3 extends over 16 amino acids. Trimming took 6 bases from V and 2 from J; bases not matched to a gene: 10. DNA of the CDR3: TGTGCCAGCAGACACGACAGGGGAGTCGCCACAGATACGCAGTATTTT. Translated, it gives CASRHDRGVATDTQYF.

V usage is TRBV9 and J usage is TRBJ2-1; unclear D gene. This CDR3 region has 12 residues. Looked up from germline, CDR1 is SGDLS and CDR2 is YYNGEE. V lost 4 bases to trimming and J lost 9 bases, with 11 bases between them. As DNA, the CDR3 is TGTGCCAGCAGCCCACGGCTGGGTGAGCAGTTCTTC. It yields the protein CASSPRLGEQFF.

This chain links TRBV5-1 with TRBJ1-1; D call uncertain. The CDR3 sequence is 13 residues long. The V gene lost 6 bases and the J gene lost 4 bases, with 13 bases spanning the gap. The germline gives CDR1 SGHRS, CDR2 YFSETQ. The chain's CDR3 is CASKEIRRTEAFF. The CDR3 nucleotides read TGCGCCAGCAAGGAGATACGACGCACTGAAGCTTTCTTT.